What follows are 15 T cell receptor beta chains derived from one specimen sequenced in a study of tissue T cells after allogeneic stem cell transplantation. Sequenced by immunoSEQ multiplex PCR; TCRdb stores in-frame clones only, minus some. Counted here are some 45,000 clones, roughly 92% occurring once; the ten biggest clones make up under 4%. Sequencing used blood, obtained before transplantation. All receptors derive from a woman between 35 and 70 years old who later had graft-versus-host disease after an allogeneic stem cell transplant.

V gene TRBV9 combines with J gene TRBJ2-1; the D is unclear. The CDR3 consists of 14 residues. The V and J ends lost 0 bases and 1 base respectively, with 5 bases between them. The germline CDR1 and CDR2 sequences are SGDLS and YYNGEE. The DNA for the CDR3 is TGTGCCAGCAGCGTAGCGGGTTCCTACAATGAGCAGTTCTTC. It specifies CASSVAGSYNEQFF.

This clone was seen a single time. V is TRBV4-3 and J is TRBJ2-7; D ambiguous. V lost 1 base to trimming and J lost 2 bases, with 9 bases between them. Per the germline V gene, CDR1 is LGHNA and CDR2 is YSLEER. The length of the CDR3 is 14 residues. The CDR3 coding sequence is TGCGCCAGCAGCCAAGTGAAAGGAACCTACGAGCAGTACTTC. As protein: CASSQVKGTYEQYF.

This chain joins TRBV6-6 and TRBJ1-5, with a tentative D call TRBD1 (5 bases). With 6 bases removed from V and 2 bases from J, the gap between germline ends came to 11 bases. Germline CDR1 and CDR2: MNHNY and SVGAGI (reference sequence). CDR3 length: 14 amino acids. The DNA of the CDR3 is TGTGCCAGCAGCCATGGGGGGGGCAATCAGCCCCAGCATTTT. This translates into CASSHGGGNQPQHF.

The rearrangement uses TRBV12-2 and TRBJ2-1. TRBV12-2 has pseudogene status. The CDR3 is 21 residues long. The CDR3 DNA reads TGTGCAAGTCGCCCCGCCTTTTGGGATTTACTTTCGGTGGGGACCAACAATGAGCAGTTCTTC. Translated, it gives CASRPAFWDLLSVGTNNEQFF.

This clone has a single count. This chain's CDR3 is CASSVMLGGNQPQHF. In nucleotides, the CDR3 is TGTGCCAGCAGTGTAATGTTAGGGGGAAATCAGCCCCAGCATTTT. This chain uses TRBV2 with TRBJ1-5, with a possible D match to TRBD1 (6 bases). V was shortened by 4 bases and J by 4 bases, with 14 bases between the two germline ends. In germline, CDR1 is SNHLY, CDR2 FYNNEI. This CDR3 has 15 amino acids.

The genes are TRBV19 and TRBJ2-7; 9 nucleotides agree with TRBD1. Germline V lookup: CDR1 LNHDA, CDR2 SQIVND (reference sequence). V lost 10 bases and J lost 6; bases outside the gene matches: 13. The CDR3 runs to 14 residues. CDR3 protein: CATRGRGQGGEQYF. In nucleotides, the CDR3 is TGTGCCACCCGCGGCCGGGGACAGGGAGGCGAGCAGTACTTC.

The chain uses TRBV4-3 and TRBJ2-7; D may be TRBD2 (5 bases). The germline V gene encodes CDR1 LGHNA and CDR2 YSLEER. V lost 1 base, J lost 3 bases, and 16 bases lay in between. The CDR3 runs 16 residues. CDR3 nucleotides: TGCGCCAGCAGCCAAGTATGGGAGCCCACACTCTACGAGCAGTACTTC. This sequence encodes CASSQVWEPTLYEQYF.

The CDR3 sequence: CASSQPEGGDTGELFF. DNA of the CDR3: TGTGCCAGCAGCCAACCAGAAGGGGGAGACACCGGGGAGCTGTTTTTT. The J gene is TRBJ2-2, the V gene TRBV3-1 (or the pseudogene TRBV3-2), with a tentative D call TRBD1 (6 bases). Germline V gene lookup returns CDR1 LGHDT and CDR2 YNNKEL (reference sequence). The V end lost 2 bases, the J end lost 3 bases, and 13 bases lay between the germline ends. This CDR3 comprises 16 residues.

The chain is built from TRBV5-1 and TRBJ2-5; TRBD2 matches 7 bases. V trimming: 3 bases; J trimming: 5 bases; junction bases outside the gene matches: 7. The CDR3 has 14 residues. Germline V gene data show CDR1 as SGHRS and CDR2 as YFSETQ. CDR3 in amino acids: CASSSSGKRETQYF. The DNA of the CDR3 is TGCGCCAGCAGCTCCAGCGGGAAGAGGGAGACCCAGTACTTC.

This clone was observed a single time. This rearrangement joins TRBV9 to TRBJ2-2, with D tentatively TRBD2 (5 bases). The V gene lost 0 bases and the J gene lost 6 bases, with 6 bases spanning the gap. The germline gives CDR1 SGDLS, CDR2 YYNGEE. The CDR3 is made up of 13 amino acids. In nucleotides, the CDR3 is TGTGCCAGCAGCGTAGACGGGGCCGGGGAGCTGTTTTTT. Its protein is CASSVDGAGELFF.

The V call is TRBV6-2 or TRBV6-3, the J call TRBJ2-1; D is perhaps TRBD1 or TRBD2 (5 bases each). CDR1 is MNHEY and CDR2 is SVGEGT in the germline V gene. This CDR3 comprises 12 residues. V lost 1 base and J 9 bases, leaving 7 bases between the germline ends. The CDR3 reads CASSYWGTEQFF. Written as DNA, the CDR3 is TGTGCCAGCAGTTACTGGGGGACTGAGCAGTTCTTC.

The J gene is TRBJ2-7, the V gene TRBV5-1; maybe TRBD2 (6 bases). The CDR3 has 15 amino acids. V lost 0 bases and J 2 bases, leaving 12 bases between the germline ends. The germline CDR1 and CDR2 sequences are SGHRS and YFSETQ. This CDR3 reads CASSLGPGVTYEQYF. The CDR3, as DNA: TGCGCCAGCAGCTTGGGGCCGGGGGTGACCTACGAGCAGTACTTC.

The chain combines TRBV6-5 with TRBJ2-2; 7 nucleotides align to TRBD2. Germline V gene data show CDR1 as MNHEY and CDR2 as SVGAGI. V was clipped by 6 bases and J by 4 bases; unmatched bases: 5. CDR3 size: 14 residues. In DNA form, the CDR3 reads TGTGCCAGCAGACGGGGCGGGGGCACCGGGGAGCTGTTTTTT. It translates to CASRRGGGTGELFF.

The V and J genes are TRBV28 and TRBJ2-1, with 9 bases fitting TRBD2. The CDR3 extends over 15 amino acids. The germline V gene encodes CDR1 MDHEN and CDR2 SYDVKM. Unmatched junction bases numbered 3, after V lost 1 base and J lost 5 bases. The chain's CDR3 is CASSLYGGRDNEQFF. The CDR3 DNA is TGTGCCAGCAGTTTATACGGCGGGAGGGACAATGAGCAGTTCTTC.

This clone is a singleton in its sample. The CDR3 nucleotides read TGTGCCAGCAGCCAATTCCACGGTCGGGAAGCTTTCTTT. It yields the protein CASSQFHGREAFF. The rearrangement links TRBV16 to TRBJ1-1; no definite D call. The CDR3 is 13 amino acids. CDR1 and CDR2 (germline): KGHSY, FQNENV. Trimming pared 1 base from V and 8 bases from J, leaving 11 bases between.